This T cell receptor (beta chain) was identified during a study of Tregs in tolerant kidney transplant recipients. Data came from immunoSEQ multiplex PCR; TCRdb stores just in-frame clones and leaves some out. The table includes 75,000 to 100,000 clones, over 85% detected once. The count of this clone is one. Its specificity is not known. Study-wide points: Antigen-driven expansion was suggested because donor-specific Tregs expanded more than all Tregs in tolerant patients. Biological reproducibility was not directly addressed, but technical replication error appeared minimal. Expanding Tregs on activated donor B cells appeared to best identify donor-specific TCRbeta clones.

The nonmyeloablative bone marrow transplants came from related graft donors, with transient mixed chimerism. Unstimulated regulatory T cells (CD4+CD25+CD127-), CD4+CD25- non-regulatory cells, CD4 and CD8 cells were FACS-sorted from thawed PBMCs. The sequencing here drew on CD4+ T cells from blood (PBMCs), taken 12 months after the transplant. This TCR came from a human patient who received a combined kidney and bone marrow transplant. Part of the T cell pool may stem from the graft donor.

CDR3 residues: CASSATSGGGQTQYF. The CDR3 nucleotides read TGTGCCAGCAGCGCCACTAGCGGGGGGGGTCAGACCCAGTACTTC. The rearrangement joins TRBV7-3 to TRBJ2-5, with TRBD2 matching 13 bases. This CDR3 contains 15 residues. Germline CDR1 is SGHTA and CDR2 is FQGTGA. The junction had 6 bases not matched to a gene; V was cut back by 5 bases and J by 6 bases. Looking up the rest from reference TRBV7-3 and TRBJ2-5 gives the full variable domain: GAGVSQTPSNKVTEKGKYVELRCDPISGHTALYWYRQSLGQGPEFLIYFQGTGAADDSGLPNDRFFAVRPEGSVSTLKIQRTERGDSAVYLCASSATSGGGQTQYFGPGTRLLVL.